These 21 T cell receptor beta chains originate from one sample sequenced in a study of technical replicates of blood from a handful of donors. Libraries were prepared by immunoSEQ multiplex PCR; TCRdb keeps only in-frame clonotypes and omits some of them. The table records tens of thousands of clones, about 86% of them present only once. Specimen: PBMCs. Every receptor here comes from a human donor in good health. Some clones in this sample may be carry-over from other donors' samples.

The J gene is TRBJ2-1, the V gene TRBV30, with D tentatively TRBD2 (6 bases). This CDR3 has 12 amino acids. With 4 bases removed from V and 9 bases from J, the gap between germline ends came to 13 bases. Per the germline V gene, CDR1 is GTSNPN and CDR2 is SVGIG (reference sequence). The CDR3 coding sequence is TGTGCCTGGAAAGATGGGGGGACTGAGCAGTTCTTC. Translated: CAWKDGGTEQFF.

This clone has a single count. The CDR3 DNA follows: TGCGCCAGCAGCTACGGACAATTCAATGAGCAGTTCTTC. It codes for CASSYGQFNEQFF. The rearrangement joins TRBV5-1 to TRBJ2-1, with a tentative D call TRBD1 (5 bases). The CDR3 consists of 13 residues. The germline V and J ends were trimmed by 3 bases and 6 bases, with 10 bases remaining between them. Germline lookup yields CDR1 SGHRS and CDR2 YFSETQ.

Only one count was recorded for this clone. The chain is built from TRBV5-1 and TRBJ2-7, with 12 bases aligning to TRBD2. The CDR3 runs to 17 residues. CDR1 is SGHRS, CDR2 YFSETQ, per germline. V was clipped by 4 bases and J by 5 bases; unmatched bases: 13. CDR3 region: CASSPTSPSGRAHEQYF. The CDR3 DNA reads as TGCGCCAGCAGCCCGACCTCCCCTAGCGGGAGGGCCCACGAGCAGTACTTC.

The V call is TRBV4-3, the J call TRBJ1-6, with D tentatively TRBD1 (5 bases). CDR3 length: 15 amino acids. The germline gives CDR1 LGHNA, CDR2 YSLEER. The ends were cut back, 0 bases at V and 10 bases at J, with 13 bases in the middle. The CDR3 nucleotides read TGCGCCAGCAGCCAAGATGCGCAGGGTCGATCACCCCTCCACTTT. It is translated as CASSQDAQGRSPLHF.

The chain joins TRBV7-3 to TRBJ2-1; 10 nucleotides agree with TRBD2. Per the germline V gene, CDR1 is SGHTA and CDR2 is FQGTGA. This CDR3 has 14 residues. Trimming removed 6 bases from V and 5 bases from J; junction bases left unmatched: 4. This CDR3 reads CASRLLAGDNEQFF. CDR3 nucleotide sequence: TGTGCCAGCAGACTTCTAGCGGGGGACAATGAGCAGTTCTTC.

The count of this clone is one. The chain links TRBV5-6 to TRBJ2-7, with D tentatively TRBD2 (5 bases). The V and J ends lost 6 bases and 0 bases respectively, with 19 bases between them. The CDR3 is 16 residues long. Germline CDR1 is SGHDT and CDR2 is YYEEEE. CDR3 loop: CASKRWGRGLSYEQYF. DNA of the CDR3: TGTGCCAGCAAACGGTGGGGTCGCGGACTCTCCTACGAGCAGTACTTC.

V usage is TRBV7-2 and J usage is TRBJ2-5, with D perhaps matching TRBD2 (6 bases). The CDR3 has 14 residues. CDR1 is SGHTA and CDR2 is FQGNSA in the germline V gene. Trimming cost V 3 bases and J 2 bases, with 10 bases left between them. Here the CDR3 reads CASSFGGSQETQYF. CDR3 DNA: TGTGCCAGCAGCTTTGGGGGGAGTCAAGAGACCCAGTACTTC.

The V and J genes are TRBV6-1 and TRBJ2-5, with 8 nucleotides matching TRBD1. In germline, CDR1 is MNHNS, CDR2 SASEGT. The CDR3 runs 14 residues. Unmatched junction bases numbered 4, after V lost 6 bases and J lost 1 base. The DNA of the CDR3 is TGTGCCAGCAGGAAGACAGGGGCCCAAGAGACCCAGTACTTC. It codes for CASRKTGAQETQYF.

This chain links TRBV25-1 with TRBJ2-5; the match to TRBD2 covers 8 bases. The CDR3 spans 14 residues. Unmatched junction bases numbered 7, after V lost 6 bases and J lost 4 bases. Germline V gene sequence: CDR1 MGHDK, CDR2 SYGVNS. CDR3 amino acids: CASRFGGVRETQYF. CDR3 in DNA: TGTGCCAGCAGATTCGGGGGGGTTAGAGAGACCCAGTACTTC.

The chain links TRBV23-1 to TRBJ1-2, with TRBD1 matching over 9 bases. TRBV23-1 is an open reading frame, and its role is uncertain. The ends lost 6 bases at V and 2 bases at J; junction bases unmatched: 16. The CDR3 loop spans 18 amino acids. As DNA, the CDR3 is TGCGCCAGCAGACGCGCTTTACCGGGACAGGGTGGGAACTATGGCTACACCTTC. It encodes CASRRALPGQGGNYGYTF.

The chain recombines TRBV10-3 with TRBJ2-4, with D perhaps TRBD1 (6 bases). In germline, CDR1 is ENHRY, CDR2 SYGVKD. Trimming removed 2 bases from V and 2 bases from J, with 13 bases in between. The CDR3 totals 16 residues. CDR3 sequence: CAISEAGDVTKNIQYF. The DNA for the CDR3 is TGTGCCATCAGTGAGGCAGGGGATGTGACCAAAAACATTCAGTACTTC.

The chain recombines TRBV20-1 with TRBJ2-1; D is unresolved. Germline V lookup: CDR1 DFQATT, CDR2 SNEGSKA (reference sequence). Trimming took off 7 bases at V and 8 bases at J, with 12 bases between the two ends. The CDR3 is made up of 11 amino acids. The CDR3 DNA sequence: TGCAGTGTTTGGGCCGGCGATGAGCAGTTCTTC. It codes for CSVWAGDEQFF.

V usage is TRBV15 and J usage is TRBJ2-7; D not resolved. The CDR3 is 14 residues long. The germline CDR1 and CDR2 sequences are LNHNV and YYDKDF (reference sequence). V lost 0 bases and J lost 3, with 9 bases in between. CDR3 sequence reads: CATSRDPVVYEQYF. The CDR3 DNA reads TGTGCCACCAGCAGAGATCCTGTCGTCTACGAGCAGTACTTC.

The chain carries TRBV4-3 and TRBJ2-3; 11 nucleotides match TRBD2. The CDR3 loop spans 13 amino acids. V lost 4 bases and J lost 6; bases outside the gene matches: 0. Germline V gives CDR1 LGHNA, CDR2 YSLEER. The CDR3, as DNA: TGCGCCAGCAGCCCTAGCGGGGGGGATACGCAGTATTTT. Its translation: CASSPSGGDTQYF.

V and J are TRBV7-2 and TRBJ2-1; the match to TRBD1 covers 11 bases. The V gene end was trimmed by 4 bases and the J gene end by 7 bases; junction bases not matched to a gene: 6. Germline CDR1 is SGHTA and CDR2 is FQGNSA. The CDR3 runs to 15 residues. In nucleotides, the CDR3 is TGTGCCAGCAGCTCTGCGGGACAGGGGGTTAATGAGCAGTTCTTC. The encoded protein is CASSSAGQGVNEQFF. Variable domain in full (rest from reference TRBV7-2 and TRBJ2-1): GAGVSQSPSNKVTEKGKDVELRCDPISGHTALYWYRQSLGQGLEFLIYFQGNSAPDKSGLPSDRFSAERTGGSVSTLTIQRTQQEDSAVYLCASSSAGQGVNEQFFGPGTRLTVL.

V and J are TRBV30 and TRBJ2-3, with 7 nucleotides matching TRBD2. The CDR3 runs 15 residues. V gave up 8 bases and J gave up 3 bases; unmatched junction bases: 14. Looked up from germline, CDR1 is GTSNPN and CDR2 is SVGIG (reference sequence). CDR3 coding DNA: TGTGCCCTTAATGGGGGAGGGGTGAGGACAGATACGCAGTATTTT. This translates into CALNGGGVRTDTQYF. Filled out from reference TRBV30 and TRBJ2-3, the complete variable domain reads SQTIHQWPATLVQPVGSPLSLECTVEGTSNPNLYWYRQAAGRGLQLLFYSVGIGQISSEVPQNLSASRPQDRQFILSSKKLLLSDSGFYLCALNGGGVRTDTQYFGPGTRLTVL.

This clone has more than one count but fewer than ten. The V gene is TRBV4-3, the J gene TRBJ2-5; 11 bases match TRBD1. Germline trimming cut 4 bases from V and 4 bases from J; bases unmatched to any gene: 5. Looked up from germline, CDR1 is LGHNA and CDR2 is YSLEER. The CDR3 extends over 15 amino acids. The CDR3 nucleotides are TGCGCCAGCAGCCCAGGGACAGGGGGTGTAGAGACCCAGTACTTC. Amino acids: CASSPGTGGVETQYF.

The chain joins TRBV28 to TRBJ2-1; 7 positions agree with TRBD2. The CDR3 has 13 amino acids. Germline values: CDR1 MDHEN, CDR2 SYDVKM. Trimming cost V 11 bases and J 5 bases; bases outside gene matches: 9. The CDR3 DNA reads as TGTGCCTGGGGGGGAGCAGGAGACAATGAGCAGTTCTTC. Translation gives CAWGGAGDNEQFF. The complete variable domain, with remaining parts taken from reference TRBV28 and TRBJ2-1, reads DVKVTQSSRYLVKRTGEKVFLECVQDMDHENMFWYRQDPGLGLRLIYFSYDVKMKEKGDIPEGYSVSREKKERFSLILESASTNQTSMYLCAWGGAGDNEQFFGPGTRLTVL.

Here the CDR3 DNA reads TGCGCCAGCAGCTTACAATGGGACAGGTACAATGAGCAGTTCTTC. It specifies CASSLQWDRYNEQFF. This chain joins TRBV5-1 and TRBJ2-1; 8 positions match TRBD1. Trimming took 2 bases from V and 4 from J; bases not matched to a gene: 5. CDR1 and CDR2 (germline): SGHRS, YFSETQ. This CDR3 comprises 15 residues.

V usage is TRBV18 and J usage is TRBJ2-3; 10 bases agree with TRBD2. Trimming at V came to 0 bases and at J to 4 bases, leaving 4 bases not matched to a gene. CDR3 length: 16 amino acids. Looked up from germline, CDR1 is KGHSH and CDR2 is LQKENI. In DNA, the CDR3 is TGTGCCAGCTCACCACCGTCTAGCGGGAGCGCAGATACGCAGTATTTT. It is translated as CASSPPSSGSADTQYF.

The rearrangement links TRBV19 to TRBJ2-3; 10 bases match TRBD2. The CDR3 consists of 17 residues. Germline CDR1 and CDR2: LNHDA and SQIVND (reference sequence). With V trimmed by 7 bases and J by 2 bases, 12 bases remained unmatched. The CDR3 coding sequence is TGTGCCAGTACCCCAGGGGCTAGCGGGGGATCCACAGATACGCAGTATTTT. This sequence encodes CASTPGASGGSTDTQYF.